This entry is about one T cell receptor (beta chain). Its antigen remains unknown. CDR1 and CDR2 from the germline V gene are SGHRS and YFSETQ. Trimming took 4 bases from V and 6 from J; bases not matched to a gene: 9. The CDR3 runs 14 residues. Whereas donors were nominally healthy upon sampling, unrecorded immune exposures were probable. The sample originates from a study of cytomegalovirus exposure and HLA in healthy donors. Vbeta (60) and Jbeta (13) primers were used in the PCR. TCRdb keeps only in-frame clones here, not all; method: immunoSEQ multiplex PCR. The data contain more than 150,000 clones, 70% to 90% of them singletons. Study-wide points: Most likely, a cluster of highly shared sequence variants arose as a sequencing artifact. Immune exposure information comprised only CMV serostatus. The study designated over 150 TCR beta chains cytomegalovirus-associated.

The rearrangement links TRBV5-1 to TRBJ2-7, with 8 nucleotides matching TRBD1. The sequence was collected from a man between 18 and 29 years old in good health and CMV-seropositive. What was sequenced was PBMCs. CDR3 in DNA: TGCGCCAGCAGCAGGAGCGGACAGGGAGGCGAGCAGTACTTC. Protein: CASSRSGQGGEQYF.